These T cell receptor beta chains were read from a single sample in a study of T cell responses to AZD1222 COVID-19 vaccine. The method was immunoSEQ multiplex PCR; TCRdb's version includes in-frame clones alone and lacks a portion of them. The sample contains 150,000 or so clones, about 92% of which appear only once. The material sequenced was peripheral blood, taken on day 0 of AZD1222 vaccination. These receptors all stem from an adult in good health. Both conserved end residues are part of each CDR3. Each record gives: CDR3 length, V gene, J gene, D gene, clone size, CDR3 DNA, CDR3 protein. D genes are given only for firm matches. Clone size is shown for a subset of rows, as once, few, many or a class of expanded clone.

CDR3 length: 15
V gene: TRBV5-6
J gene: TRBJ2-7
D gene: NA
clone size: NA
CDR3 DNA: TGTGCCAGCACCGAAATCGACAGGAGAGGCGACGAGCAGTACTTC
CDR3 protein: CASTEIDRRGDEQYF

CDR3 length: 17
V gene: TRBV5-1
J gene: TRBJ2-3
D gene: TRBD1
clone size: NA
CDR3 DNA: TGCGCCAGCAGCTTGCCCCCGGGACAGTTTAGCACAGATACGCAGTATTTT
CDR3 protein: CASSLPPGQFSTDTQYF

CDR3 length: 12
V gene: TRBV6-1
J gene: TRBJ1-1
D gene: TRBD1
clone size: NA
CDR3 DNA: TGTGCCAGCAGCCCTGGACAGGGGGCAGCTTTCTTT
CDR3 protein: CASSPGQGAAFF

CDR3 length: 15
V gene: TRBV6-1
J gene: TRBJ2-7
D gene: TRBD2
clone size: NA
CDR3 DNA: TGTGCCAGCAGTGAGGCCATGGGACTAGCCGTCGAGCAGTACTTC
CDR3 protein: CASSEAMGLAVEQYF

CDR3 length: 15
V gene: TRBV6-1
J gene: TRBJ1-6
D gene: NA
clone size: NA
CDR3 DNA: TGTGCCAGCAGTGAAGGATGGGGGGGCTGGTCACCCCTCCACTTT
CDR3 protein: CASSEGWGGWSPLHF

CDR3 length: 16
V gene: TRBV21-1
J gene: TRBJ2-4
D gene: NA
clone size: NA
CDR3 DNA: TGTGCCAGCAGCAATCGAGGAGTACTAGCCAAAAACATTCAGTACTTC
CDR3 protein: CASSNRGVLAKNIQYF

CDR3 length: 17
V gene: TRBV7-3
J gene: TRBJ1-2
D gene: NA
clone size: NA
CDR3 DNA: TGTGCCAGCAGCTTAACCGGAGGAAACCCCGGTGACTATGGCTACACCTTC
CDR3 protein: CASSLTGGNPGDYGYTF

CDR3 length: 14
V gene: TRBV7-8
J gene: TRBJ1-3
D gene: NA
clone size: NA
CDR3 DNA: TGTGCCAGCAGCTTCTTGGGCTCTGGAAACACCATATATTTT
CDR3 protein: CASSFLGSGNTIYF

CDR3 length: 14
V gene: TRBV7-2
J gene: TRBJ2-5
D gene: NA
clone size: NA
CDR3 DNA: TGTGCCAGCAGCTTAACGAGGGTTTTAGAGACCCAGTACTTC
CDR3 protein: CASSLTRVLETQYF

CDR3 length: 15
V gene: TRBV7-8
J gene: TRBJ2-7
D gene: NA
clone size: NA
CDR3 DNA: TGTGCCAGCAGCGCATTCGCGGAGAGTATCTACGAGCAGTACTTC
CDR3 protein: CASSAFAESIYEQYF

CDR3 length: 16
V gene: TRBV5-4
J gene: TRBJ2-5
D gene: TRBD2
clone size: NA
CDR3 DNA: TGTGCCAGCAGCCCAACTAGCGGGGGGTTCCAAGAGACCCAGTACTTC
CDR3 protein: CASSPTSGGFQETQYF

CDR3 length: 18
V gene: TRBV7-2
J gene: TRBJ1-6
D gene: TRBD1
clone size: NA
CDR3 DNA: TGTGCCAGCAGCTTAGTTGGGCCAGGGGGCTCCTATAATTCACCCCTCCACTTT
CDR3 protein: CASSLVGPGGSYNSPLHF

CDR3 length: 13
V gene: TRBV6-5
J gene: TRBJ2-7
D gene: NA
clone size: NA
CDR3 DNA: TGTGCCAGCAGTTATCTTGCAATCTACGAGCAGTACTTC
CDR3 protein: CASSYLAIYEQYF

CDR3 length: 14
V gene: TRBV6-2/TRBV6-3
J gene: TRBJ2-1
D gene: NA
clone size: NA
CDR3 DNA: TGTGCCAGCAGCCTACCCCTCCCTTACAATGAGCAGTTCTTC
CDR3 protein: CASSLPLPYNEQFF

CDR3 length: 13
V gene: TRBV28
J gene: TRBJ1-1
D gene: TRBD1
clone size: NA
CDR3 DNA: TGTGCCAGCAGTTACCGCGACAGGGGAAGGGCTTTCTTT
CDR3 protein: CASSYRDRGRAFF

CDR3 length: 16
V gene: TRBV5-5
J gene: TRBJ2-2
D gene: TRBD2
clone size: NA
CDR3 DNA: TGTGCCAGCAGCTTGTGGGGAGGGGTGAACACCGGGGAGCTGTTTTTT
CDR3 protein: CASSLWGGVNTGELFF

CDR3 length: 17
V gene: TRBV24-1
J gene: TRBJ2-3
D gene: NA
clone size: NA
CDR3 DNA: TGTGCCACCAGTGATCCCGAGGGGGGCATGGTGTCAGATACGCAGTATTTT
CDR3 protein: CATSDPEGGMVSDTQYF

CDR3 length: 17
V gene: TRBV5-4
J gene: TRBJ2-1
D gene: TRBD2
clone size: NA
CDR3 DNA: TGTGCCAGCAGCTTGAGGGTTGGGCGGGGGGTTAAGAATGAGCAGTTCTTC
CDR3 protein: CASSLRVGRGVKNEQFF

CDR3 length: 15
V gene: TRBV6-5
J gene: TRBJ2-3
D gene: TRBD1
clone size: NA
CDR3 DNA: TGTGCCAGCAGCTCTATGACAGGGGAGAGTGATACGCAGTATTTT
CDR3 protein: CASSSMTGESDTQYF

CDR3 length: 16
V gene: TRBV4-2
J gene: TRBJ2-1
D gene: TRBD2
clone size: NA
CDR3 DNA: TGTGCCAGCAGCCAGAGCGGGGGGGGCTCCTACAATGAGCAGTTCTTC
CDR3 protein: CASSQSGGGSYNEQFF

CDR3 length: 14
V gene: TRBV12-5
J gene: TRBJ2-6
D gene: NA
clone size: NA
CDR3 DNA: TGTGCTAGTGGTTTGGGCTCTGGGGCCAACGTCCTGACTTTC
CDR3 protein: CASGLGSGANVLTF

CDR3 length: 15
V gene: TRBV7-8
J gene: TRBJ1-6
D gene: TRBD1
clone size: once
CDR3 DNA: TGTGCCAGCAGCTTCTCCCAGGGGGCTGATTCACCCCTCCACTTT
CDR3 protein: CASSFSQGADSPLHF

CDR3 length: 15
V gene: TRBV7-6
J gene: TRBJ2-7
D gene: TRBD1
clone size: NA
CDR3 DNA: TGTGCCAGCAGCTTCCCGGGACAGGGGGCTCGGGAGCAGTACTTC
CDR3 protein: CASSFPGQGAREQYF

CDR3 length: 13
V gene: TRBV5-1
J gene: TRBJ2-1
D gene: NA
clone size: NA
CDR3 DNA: TGCGCCAGCAGCTTGGAGGCGTACAATGAGCAGTTCTTC
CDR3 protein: CASSLEAYNEQFF

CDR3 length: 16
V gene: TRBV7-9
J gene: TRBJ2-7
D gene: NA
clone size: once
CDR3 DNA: TGTGCCAGCAGCCTTAGGTCAGGCCCAGGGCTCTACGAGCAGTACTTC
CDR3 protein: CASSLRSGPGLYEQYF

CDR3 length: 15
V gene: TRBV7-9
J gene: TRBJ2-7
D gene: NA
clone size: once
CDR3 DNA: TGTGCCAGCAGCTTAGTGCGGCAGGGAGCCTACGAGCAGTACTTC
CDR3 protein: CASSLVRQGAYEQYF

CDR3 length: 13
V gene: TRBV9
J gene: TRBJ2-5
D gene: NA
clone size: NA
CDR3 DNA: TGTGCCAGCAGCGTAGGGGCGCAAGAGACCCAGTACTTC
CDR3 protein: CASSVGAQETQYF

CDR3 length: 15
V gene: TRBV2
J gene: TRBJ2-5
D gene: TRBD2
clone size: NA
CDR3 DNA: TGTGCCAGCAGTGAACTAGCGGGGGGACGAGAGACCCAGTACTTC
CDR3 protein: CASSELAGGRETQYF

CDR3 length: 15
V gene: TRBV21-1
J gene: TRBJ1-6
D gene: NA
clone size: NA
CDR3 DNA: TGTGCCAGCAGCAAAGACTTAAGAACTAATTCACCCCTCCACTTT
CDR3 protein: CASSKDLRTNSPLHF

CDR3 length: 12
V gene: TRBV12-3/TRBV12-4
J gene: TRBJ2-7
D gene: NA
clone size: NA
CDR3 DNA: TGTGCCAGCAGCTTCTGGGGAGGCGAGCAGTACTTC
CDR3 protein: CASSFWGGEQYF

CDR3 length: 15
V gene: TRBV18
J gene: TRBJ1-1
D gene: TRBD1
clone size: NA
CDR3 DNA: TGTGCCAGCTCACTACTCACAGGGGCCGGCACTGAAGCTTTCTTT
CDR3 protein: CASSLLTGAGTEAFF

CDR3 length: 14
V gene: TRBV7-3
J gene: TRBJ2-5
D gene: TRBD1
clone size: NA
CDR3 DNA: TGTGCCAGCAGTCAAGACAGGGGGCAAGAGACCCAGTACTTC
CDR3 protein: CASSQDRGQETQYF

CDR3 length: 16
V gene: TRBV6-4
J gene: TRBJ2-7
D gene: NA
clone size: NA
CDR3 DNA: TGTGCCAGCAGTGACTCCGGGCAGCGTAGGAGCTACGAGCAGTACTTC
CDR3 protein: CASSDSGQRRSYEQYF

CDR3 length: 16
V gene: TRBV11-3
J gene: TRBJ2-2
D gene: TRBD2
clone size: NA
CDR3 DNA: TGTGCCAGCAGCCCAGCGGCGGGGGGGTACACCGGGGAGCTGTTTTTT
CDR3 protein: CASSPAAGGYTGELFF

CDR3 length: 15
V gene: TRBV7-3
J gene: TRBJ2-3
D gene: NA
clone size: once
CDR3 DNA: TGTGCCAGCAGCCCGTACAGGTCTAGCACAGATACGCAGTATTTT
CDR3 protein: CASSPYRSSTDTQYF

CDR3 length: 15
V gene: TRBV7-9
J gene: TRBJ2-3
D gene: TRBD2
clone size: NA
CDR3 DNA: TGTGCCAGCAGCTCCGCGGGGGGGCTAACAGATACGCAGTATTTT
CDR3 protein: CASSSAGGLTDTQYF

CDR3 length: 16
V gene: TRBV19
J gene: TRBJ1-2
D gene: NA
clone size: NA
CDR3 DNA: TGTGCCAGTAGTTCGCTGGGGGTAGGGGAGGACTATGGCTACACCTTC
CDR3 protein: CASSSLGVGEDYGYTF

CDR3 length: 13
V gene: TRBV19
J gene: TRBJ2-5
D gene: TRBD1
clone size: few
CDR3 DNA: TGTGCCAGTAGGGGACAGGGGGAAGAGACCCAGTACTTC
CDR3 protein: CASRGQGEETQYF

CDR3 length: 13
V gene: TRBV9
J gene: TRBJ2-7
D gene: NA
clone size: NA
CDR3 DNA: TGTGCCAGCAGCCCTTCCCCGCAGGAGGAGCAGTACTTC
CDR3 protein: CASSPSPQEEQYF

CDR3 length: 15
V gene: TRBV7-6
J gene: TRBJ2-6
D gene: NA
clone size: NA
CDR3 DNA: TGTGCCAGCAGCTTCCCCTACTCTGGGGCCAACGTCCTGACTTTC
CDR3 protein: CASSFPYSGANVLTF

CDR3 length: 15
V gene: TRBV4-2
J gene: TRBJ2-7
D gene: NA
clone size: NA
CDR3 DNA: TGTGCCAGCAGCCAAGATCCTGACTTTTACTACGAGCAGTACTTC
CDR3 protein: CASSQDPDFYYEQYF